This T cell receptor beta chain was identified in a study of shared clonotypes between healthy human individuals. Deep level was the assay's run setting. Measured with immunoSEQ multiplex PCR; TCRdb has only the in-frame clones, and not every one. The sample carries roughly 890,000 clones, around 93% recorded once. Cells designated naive CD8 were CD45RO-negative and were positively selected for CCR7, with terminally differentiated effector memory CD45RA+ cells excluded. The source material was naive CD8+ T cells sorted from blood. This TCR derives from a man aged 30-40 years in good health.

CDR3 loop: CASSTNERDTQYF. The DNA for the CDR3 is TGTGCCAGTAGTACCAATGAGAGGGATACGCAGTATTTT. This sequence joins TRBV19 and TRBJ2-3; D call uncertain. The CDR3 contains 13 residues. The V end was cut by 4 bases, the J end by 6 bases, with 11 bases between. Germline V gene lookup returns CDR1 LNHDA and CDR2 SQIVND (reference sequence).